These T cell receptor beta chains were read from a single sample in a study of T cell responses to AZD1222 COVID-19 vaccine. Clones were read by immunoSEQ multiplex PCR, and TCRdb kept only the in-frame ones, dropping some. The repertoire holds 99,000 or so clones, more than 85% seen once, with around 5% in the top ten. This specimen consisted of peripheral blood, obtained on day 0 of AZD1222 vaccination. These receptors were obtained from an adult in good health. CDR3s include the opening cysteine and the closing phenylalanine or tryptophan. D genes are given only for firm matches. Only part of the rows carry a size: once, few, many, or a class if the clone is expanded.

D gene	V gene	J gene	clone size	CDR3 protein	CDR3 DNA
TRBD2	TRBV7-3	TRBJ2-3	NA	CASSLGGLAGRTDTQYF	TGTGCCAGCAGTTTAGGGGGACTAGCGGGTCGCACAGATACGCAGTATTTT
NA	TRBV5-4	TRBJ1-2	NA	CASSYSTGTNGYTF	TGTGCCAGCAGTTATTCGACAGGAACGAATGGCTACACCTTC
TRBD2	TRBV4-1	TRBJ2-2	NA	CASSQDGEREGLHAGELFF	TGCGCCAGCAGCCAAGATGGGGAGCGGGAGGGCCTACACGCCGGGGAGCTGTTTTTT
NA	TRBV5-4	TRBJ1-2	NA	CASSTGGENYGYTF	TGTGCCAGCAGCACGGGGGGGGAAAACTATGGCTACACCTTC
NA	TRBV6-5	TRBJ1-3	NA	CATNSGNTIYF	TGTGCCACTAACTCTGGAAACACCATATATTTT
NA	TRBV5-1	TRBJ2-5	NA	CASSGLNKETQYF	TGCGCCAGCAGCGGGCTGAATAAAGAGACCCAGTACTTC
TRBD1	TRBV29-1	TRBJ2-3	few	CSVEDRGLRGNTQYF	TGCAGCGTTGAGGACAGGGGGCTCCGCGGAAATACGCAGTATTTT
NA	TRBV9	TRBJ1-4	NA	CASSDTGSEKLFF	TGTGCCAGCAGCGACACAGGGAGTGAAAAACTGTTTTTT
TRBD1	TRBV27	TRBJ2-1	NA	CATKGDRGRGEQFF	TGTGCCACCAAAGGGGACAGGGGTCGCGGTGAGCAGTTCTTC
NA	TRBV19	TRBJ1-4	NA	CASSPGGRMEKLFF	TGTGCCAGTAGTCCCGGGGGACGTATGGAAAAACTGTTTTTT
NA	TRBV5-1	TRBJ2-3	NA	CASSLDSRLSDTQYF	TGCGCCAGCAGCTTGGATTCTAGGTTGTCAGATACGCAGTATTTT
NA	TRBV6-5	TRBJ2-7	NA	CASSYMDGSYEQYF	TGTGCCAGCAGTTACATGGACGGATCCTACGAGCAGTACTTC
TRBD1	TRBV6-1	TRBJ1-3	NA	CASSEARYRGGVAGNTIYF	TGTGCCAGCAGTGAAGCGCGTTACAGGGGGGGAGTAGCTGGAAACACCATATATTTT
NA	TRBV16	TRBJ1-2	once	CASSQSWGGYGYTF	TGTGCCAGCAGCCAATCGTGGGGGGGCTATGGCTACACCTTC
TRBD2	TRBV9	TRBJ2-2	NA	CASSVWEGTGELFF	TGTGCCAGCAGCGTATGGGAGGGCACCGGGGAGCTGTTTTTT
TRBD2	TRBV4-2	TRBJ2-2	NA	CASSQELAGGPAGELFF	TGTGCCAGCAGCCAAGAATTGGCGGGAGGGCCCGCCGGGGAGCTGTTTTTT
TRBD2	TRBV27	TRBJ2-3	once	CASAWAVAGGDTQYF	TGTGCCAGCGCCTGGGCGGTAGCGGGAGGTGATACGCAGTATTTT
TRBD2	TRBV28	TRBJ2-2	NA	CASSKSGSVGELFF	TGTGCCAGCAGTAAAAGCGGGAGTGTCGGGGAGCTGTTTTTT
TRBD2	TRBV9	TRBJ2-3	NA	CASSEGLAGGTDTQYF	TGTGCCAGCAGCGAGGGACTAGCGGGAGGTACAGATACGCAGTATTTT
TRBD2	TRBV28	TRBJ2-3	NA	CATTRVGGRRADTQYF	TGTGCCACCACAAGGGTGGGCGGGAGAAGGGCAGATACGCAGTATTTT
TRBD2	TRBV19	TRBJ2-2	NA	CASGLAGGELFF	TGTGCCAGTGGACTAGCGGGCGGGGAGCTGTTTTTT
TRBD2	TRBV7-2	TRBJ2-5	NA	CASRPGGETQYF	TGTGCCAGCAGACCGGGGGGGGAGACCCAGTACTTC
NA	TRBV23-1	TRBJ1-2	NA	CARDRNSGYTF	TGCGCCAGGGACAGAAACTCTGGCTACACCTTC
NA	TRBV10-3	TRBJ1-3	NA	CAISLKTGLSGNTIYF	TGTGCCATCAGCCTAAAGACAGGCCTCTCTGGAAACACCATATATTTT
NA	TRBV5-4	TRBJ2-5	NA	CASSLAEGETQYF	TGTGCCAGCAGCTTAGCGGAAGGGGAGACCCAGTACTTC
TRBD1	TRBV27	TRBJ1-6	NA	CASGQPRGTGKAPLHF	TGTGCCAGCGGTCAGCCCCGGGGGACAGGGAAGGCACCCCTCCACTTT
NA	TRBV21-1	TRBJ1-5	NA	CASSTYAGGINQPQHF	TGTGCCAGCAGCACGTATGCGGGGGGCATCAATCAGCCCCAGCATTTT
TRBD1	TRBV10-3	TRBJ2-6	NA	CAIGTGASGANVLTF	TGTGCCATCGGGACAGGGGCCTCTGGGGCCAACGTCCTGACTTTC
TRBD1	TRBV2	TRBJ1-5	NA	CASGQGLWQPQHF	TGTGCCAGCGGACAGGGTTTATGGCAGCCCCAGCATTTT
TRBD1	TRBV30	TRBJ2-2	NA	CAWRQGAAGELFF	TGTGCCTGGCGACAGGGAGCGGCCGGGGAGCTGTTTTTT
NA	TRBV29-1	TRBJ2-7	NA	CSVEVSGRLSEQYF	TGCAGCGTTGAAGTTTCCGGCCGGTTATCCGAGCAGTACTTC
NA	TRBV2	TRBJ1-5	NA	CASTATVRSNQPQHF	TGTGCCAGCACCGCCACGGTACGTAGCAATCAGCCCCAGCATTTT
NA	TRBV29-1	TRBJ1-1	NA	CSVDPLGGPGYAFF	TGCAGCGTTGATCCCCTGGGGGGGCCTGGATATGCTTTCTTT
NA	TRBV21-1	TRBJ2-2	NA	CASSQRDRGFTGELFF	TGTGCCAGCAGCCAACGGGACAGGGGGTTTACCGGGGAGCTGTTTTTT
TRBD1	TRBV5-4	TRBJ1-1	once	CASSPYAGTVNTEAFF	TGTGCCAGCAGCCCTTACGCCGGGACAGTGAACACTGAAGCTTTCTTT
NA	TRBV4-2	TRBJ2-2	medium-sized	CASSQEQGGAGELFF	TGTGCCAGCAGCCAAGAACAGGGAGGGGCCGGGGAGCTGTTTTTT
TRBD1	TRBV7-2	TRBJ2-3	NA	CASSLTGMSTDTQYF	TGTGCCAGCAGCTTGACAGGGATGAGCACAGATACGCAGTATTTT
NA	TRBV11-2	TRBJ1-3	NA	CASSPSTRRSSGNTIYF	TGTGCCAGCAGTCCATCGACGAGACGGTCCTCTGGAAACACCATATATTTT
NA	TRBV28	TRBJ2-2	NA	CASSSGQAGELFF	TGTGCCAGCAGTTCAGGCCAAGCCGGGGAGCTGTTTTTT
TRBD2	TRBV6-5	TRBJ2-7	once	CVSSYSGGRAEQYF	TGTGTCAGCAGTTACTCCGGCGGGAGGGCCGAGCAGTACTTC
TRBD1	TRBV5-4	TRBJ2-7	once	CASSFKYLPGQDSYEQYF	TGTGCCAGCAGCTTCAAGTACCTACCGGGACAGGACTCCTACGAGCAGTACTTC
TRBD1	TRBV7-6	TRBJ1-2	NA	CASSLGTGDGYTF	TGTGCCAGCAGCCTAGGGACAGGGGATGGCTACACCTTC
TRBD1	TRBV11-3	TRBJ1-3	NA	CASSLDWTGNSGNTIYF	TGTGCCAGCAGCTTAGACTGGACAGGGAACTCTGGAAACACCATATATTTT
TRBD1	TRBV29-1	TRBJ1-2	NA	CSDRDSLIFNYGYTF	TGCAGCGACCGGGACAGTCTCATCTTTAACTATGGCTACACCTTC
TRBD1	TRBV2	TRBJ2-5	NA	CASSSGQGETQYF	TGTGCCAGCAGTTCAGGACAGGGAGAGACCCAGTACTTC
TRBD1	TRBV11-3	TRBJ1-1	NA	CASSLGQGTEAFF	TGTGCCAGCAGCTTAGGACAGGGCACTGAAGCTTTCTTT
TRBD2	TRBV7-2	TRBJ2-7	NA	CASSPTSGSYEQYF	TGTGCCAGCAGCCCCACTAGCGGCTCCTACGAGCAGTACTTC
TRBD1	TRBV11-3	TRBJ2-7	NA	CASSTGTGFNEQYF	TGTGCCAGCAGCACCGGGACAGGGTTTAACGAGCAGTACTTC
TRBD2	TRBV5-4	TRBJ2-5	NA	CASSFGLAGGETQYF	TGTGCCAGCAGTTTCGGACTAGCGGGAGGAGAGACCCAGTACTTC
NA	TRBV5-1	TRBJ2-1	NA	CASSLGDGEEQFF	TGCGCCAGCAGCCTTGGGGACGGTGAAGAGCAGTTCTTC
NA	TRBV4-2	TRBJ2-7	NA	CASSQVSPSVYEQYF	TGTGCCAGCAGCCAAGTTTCGCCAAGCGTCTACGAGCAGTACTTC
NA	TRBV27	TRBJ2-7	NA	CASSLGGKGAREQYF	TGTGCCAGCAGTTTGGGAGGGAAGGGGGCGAGGGAGCAGTACTTC